This T cell receptor beta chain was recorded in a study of T cells in Graves' hyperthyroidism and ophthalmopathy. In its sample, this clonotype was seen many times. TCR beta CDR3 regions were amplified from RNA. The primer set for the first-round RT-PCR of the TCR CDR3 was HTBI. TCRdb reprocessed the multiplex PCR reads with MiXCR, giving one entry per CDR3 protein. The sample lists under 350,000 distinct CDR3 sequences, around a quarter seen once, with about a quarter in the top ten. Sequenced: blood. The sequence was obtained from a man between 40 and 49 years old with Graves' hyperthyroidism that later progressed to Graves' ophthalmopathy.

As DNA, the CDR3 is TGCAGTGCTAGTAGGAGAAATCAGCCCCAGCATTTT. Protein: CSASRRNQPQHF. This chain joins TRBV20-1 and TRBJ1-5; D gene uncertain. With 3 bases removed from V and 4 bases from J, the gap between germline ends came to 7 bases. This CDR3 comprises 12 residues. Germline lookup yields CDR1 DFQATT and CDR2 SNEGSKA (reference sequence).